A selection of T cell receptor beta chains follows, all from one sample in a study of cytomegalovirus exposure and HLA in healthy donors. Libraries were prepared by immunoSEQ multiplex PCR; TCRdb keeps only in-frame clonotypes and omits some of them. The profile shows tens of thousands of clones, about four fifths of them singletons. Input material: PBMCs. All receptors derive from a man aged 18 to 30 in good health and CMV-seronegative. The CDR3 runs from the conserved cysteine through the conserved F or W. A D gene is named only where the DNA matches it firmly. Clone sizes are given selectively: once, few, many, or a class where the clone is expanded.

d_call clone_size j_call v_call cdr3_aa cdr3_nt
TRBD2 NA TRBJ2-7 TRBV7-9 CASSGLAESSYEQYF TGTGCCAGCAGCGGCCTAGCGGAGTCCTCCTACGAGCAGTACTTC
TRBD1 NA TRBJ1-2 TRBV6-5 CAVESGGSGYTF TGTGCCGTTGAATCAGGGGGAAGTGGCTACACCTTC
TRBD1 NA TRBJ2-7 TRBV7-2 CASSSPASGGGYEQYF TGTGCCAGCAGCTCCCCGGCTTCAGGGGGTGGTTACGAGCAGTACTTC
TRBD2 NA TRBJ2-7 TRBV18 CASSPPGLAGVSVEQYF TGTGCCAGCTCACCACCGGGTCTAGCGGGAGTTTCGGTCGAGCAGTACTTC
NA NA TRBJ1-5 TRBV5-6 CASSFGSLVNQPQHF TGTGCCAGCAGCTTCGGATCACTAGTCAATCAGCCCCAGCATTTT
NA NA TRBJ1-1 TRBV4-1 CASTRQTMNTEAFF TGCGCCAGCACACGACAGACGATGAACACTGAAGCTTTCTTT
TRBD1 once TRBJ2-1 TRBV2 CASRADRALYNEQFF TGTGCCAGCAGGGCGGACAGGGCCCTTTACAATGAGCAGTTCTTC
NA NA TRBJ2-3 TRBV7-2 CASRSGETDTQYF TGTGCCAGCAGATCAGGGGAGACAGATACGCAGTATTTT
TRBD1 NA TRBJ2-5 TRBV2 CASSDGTGGETQYF TGTGCCAGCAGTGACGGGACAGGGGGAGAGACCCAGTACTTC
NA NA TRBJ1-1 TRBV29-1 CSLGEGTEAFF TGCAGCCTCGGGGAGGGGACTGAAGCTTTCTTT
TRBD1 NA TRBJ1-5 TRBV30 CAWSVGGQPQHF TGTGCCTGGAGTGTAGGGGGCCAGCCCCAGCATTTT
TRBD1 NA TRBJ2-7 TRBV25-1 CASSRQGYEQYF TGTGCCAGCAGCAGACAGGGCTACGAGCAGTACTTC
NA NA TRBJ2-2 TRBV28 CASSLYQGISANTGELFF TGTGCCAGCAGTTTATATCAGGGAATATCCGCGAACACCGGGGAGCTGTTTTTT
TRBD1 NA TRBJ1-1 TRBV28 CASSFTGGVNTEAFF TGTGCCAGCAGTTTTACAGGGGGGGTGAACACTGAAGCTTTCTTT
TRBD1 NA TRBJ2-1 TRBV29-1 CSAGQGVYNEQFF TGCAGCGCCGGACAGGGAGTTTACAATGAGCAGTTCTTC
NA NA TRBJ1-2 TRBV30 CAWRRGGYGYTF TGTGCCTGGAGGAGGGGAGGGTATGGCTACACCTTC
TRBD2 NA TRBJ2-2 TRBV5-5 CASSFTGGRDPGELFF TGTGCCAGCAGCTTTACGGGGGGGCGTGACCCCGGGGAGCTGTTTTTT
NA NA TRBJ2-4 TRBV18 CASSPESDIQYF TGTGCCAGCTCACCTGAGTCGGACATTCAGTACTTC
NA NA TRBJ2-7 TRBV10-3 CAIRMTESSYEQYF TGTGCCATCAGGATGACAGAGAGCTCCTACGAGCAGTACTTC
NA once TRBJ2-3 TRBV2 CASTPGTQYF TGTGCCAGCACTCCCGGTACGCAGTATTTT
TRBD1 few TRBJ1-1 TRBV19 CASSIGLPGQINTEAFF TGTGCCAGTAGTATAGGCCTCCCGGGACAGATAAACACTGAAGCTTTCTTT
TRBD2 NA TRBJ2-1 TRBV29-1 CSVEEGAGGRNEQFF TGCAGCGTTGAAGAGGGGGCGGGGGGACGGAATGAGCAGTTCTTC
NA NA TRBJ1-2 TRBV7-2 CASSPLRDHTF TGTGCCAGCAGCCCTTTGCGAGATCACACCTTC